These T cell receptor beta chains were read from a single sample in a study of response to subunit inactivated influenza vaccine. MiXCR was run by TCRdb on the RT-PCR reads, yielding one entry per CDR3 protein. The table shows around 180,000 distinct CDR3 sequences, with about 9% occurring only once. Sequenced material: non-naive T cells sorted from PBMCs, taken on the day of vaccination. These receptors were obtained from a man aged 50-60 years who received an inactivated influenza vaccine. Both conserved end residues are part of each CDR3. The D gene is left open where the match is weak. Clone size appears in some rows only: once, few, many, or a class for an expanded clone.

length	J	V	D	size	DNA	CDR3
15	TRBJ1-2	TRBV28	.	.	TGTGCCAGCAGTGCGCGGTCTCAAGCTAACTATGGCTACACCTTC	CASSARSQANYGYTF
14	TRBJ2-5	TRBV4-1	.	few	TGCGCCAGCAGCCAAGATATGAGTCCAGGGACCCAGTACTTC	CASSQDMSPGTQYF
16	TRBJ2-3	TRBV18	TRBD1	few	TGTGCCAGCTCAGACCGCAGGGGGAAAAGCACAGATACGCAGTATTTT	CASSDRRGKSTDTQYF
16	TRBJ1-6	TRBV3-1	.	few	TGTGCCAGCAGCCAGCTGACAGCTCGCGCGAATTCACCCCTCCACTTT	CASSQLTARANSPLHF
12	TRBJ1-6	TRBV9	.	few	TGTGCCAGCAGCGTAGGGGACTCACCCCTCCACTTT	CASSVGDSPLHF
14	TRBJ1-3	TRBV7-2	.	few	TGTGCCAGCAGCCCAACCCGGGCTGGAAACACCATATATTTT	CASSPTRAGNTIYF
11	TRBJ1-2	TRBV7-2	TRBD1	.	TGTGCCACAACAGGGGTCTATGGCTACACCTTC	CATTGVYGYTF
14	TRBJ1-6	TRBV7-9	TRBD1	.	TGTGCCAGCAGCCCCGGACAGGTTAATTCACCCCTCCACTTT	CASSPGQVNSPLHF
13	TRBJ2-7	TRBV6-1	TRBD1	few	TGTGCCAGCAGTGATTTCGGGACAGCCAATCAGTACTTC	CASSDFGTANQYF
13	TRBJ2-5	TRBV29-1	TRBD1	many	TGCAGCGTTCCGGGACAGGGGGGAGAGACCCAGTACTTC	CSVPGQGGETQYF
13	TRBJ2-5	TRBV5-1	.	few	TGCGCCAGCAGCTCCGGACCGCTGGAGACCCAGTACTTC	CASSSGPLETQYF
14	TRBJ1-1	TRBV5-1	.	many	TGCGCCAGCAGCCCCCCGGGACGCTACACTGAAGCTTTCTTT	CASSPPGRYTEAFF
16	TRBJ2-1	TRBV20-1	.	many	TGCAGTGCTAGAGGGACACCCTCAGCAGGCTACAATGAGCAGTTCTTC	CSARGTPSAGYNEQFF
14	TRBJ2-5	TRBV5-1	TRBD1	.	TGCGCCAGCAGCTTCCAGGGGGCGTCAGAGACCCAGTACTTC	CASSFQGASETQYF
15	TRBJ2-2	TRBV25-1	.	.	TGTGCCAGCAGTGAACAGTTTGGAGACACCGGGGAGCTGTTTTTT	CASSEQFGDTGELFF
14	TRBJ2-7	TRBV4-3	TRBD1	many	TGCGCCAGCAGCCTCGGGACAGGGGACTCGAAGCAGTACTTC	CASSLGTGDSKQYF
15	TRBJ2-3	TRBV5-1	TRBD2	few	TGCGCCAGCAGCCTTAGCGGGGACGTGGTAGATACGCAGTATTTT	CASSLSGDVVDTQYF
14	TRBJ2-7	TRBV12-3/TRBV12-4	TRBD1	few	TGTGCCAGCAGGCGGACAGGGGCAACCTACGAGCAGTACTTC	CASRRTGATYEQYF
14	TRBJ1-5	TRBV10-3	.	few	TGTGCCATCAGTGAGTCAGGGGGCAATCAGCCCCAGCATTTT	CAISESGGNQPQHF
14	TRBJ1-3	TRBV4-2	.	many	TGTGCCAGCAGCCAACCGGGCTCGGGGAACACCATATATTTT	CASSQPGSGNTIYF
15	TRBJ1-1	TRBV11-1	TRBD1	few	TGTGCCAGCAGCCCTAAGACAGGGAAGAGGACTGAAGCTTTCTTT	CASSPKTGKRTEAFF
14	TRBJ1-4	TRBV6-5	.	many	TGTGCCAGCAGTTCGCCAGCAACTAATGAAAAACTGTTTTTT	CASSSPATNEKLFF
16	TRBJ2-1	TRBV6-2/TRBV6-3	.	many	TGTGCCAGCAGCTACTCAATCAGTGTCCCCTACAATGAGCAGTTCTTC	CASSYSISVPYNEQFF
15	TRBJ2-2	TRBV10-3	TRBD1	few	TGTGCCATCAACCAGGGACAGGCGGACACCGGGGAGCTGTTTTTT	CAINQGQADTGELFF
15	TRBJ1-3	TRBV15	.	few	TGTGCCACCAGCAGAGATCAGGGGTCCGGGGTCACCATATATTTT	CATSRDQGSGVTIYF
13	TRBJ2-7	TRBV28	.	few	TGTGCCAGCAGCCCTATCGGCACGGGCGAGCAGTACTTC	CASSPIGTGEQYF
17	TRBJ2-7	TRBV7-8	TRBD1	many	TGTGCCAGCAGCTTAGGATGGGGGGGGACAGGGATCTACGAGCAGTACTTC	CASSLGWGGTGIYEQYF
13	TRBJ2-1	TRBV6-4	.	many	TGTGCCAGCAGTGAACAGGGCTGGGATGAGCAGTTCTTC	CASSEQGWDEQFF
17	TRBJ2-5	TRBV7-2	TRBD2	.	TGTGCCAGCAGTGGAGGGACTAGCGGGAGGGCCTGGAAGACCCAGTACTTC	CASSGGTSGRAWKTQYF
14	TRBJ2-7	TRBV5-6	TRBD1	few	TGTGCCAGCAGCACACTGACAGGGAACTACGAGCAGTACTTC	CASSTLTGNYEQYF
15	TRBJ2-1	TRBV25-1	.	.	TGTGCCAGCAGTGAATCCGGAGGGGGCTACAATGAGCAGTTCTTC	CASSESGGGYNEQFF
13	TRBJ2-7	TRBV20-1	.	few	TGCAGTGCTAGGGGCCCAGGGGTCGGCGAGCAGTACTTC	CSARGPGVGEQYF
16	TRBJ2-3	TRBV12-3/TRBV12-4	TRBD2	.	TGTGCCAGCATCCAATGGGCGGGTGCGGGAGCCGATACGCAGTATTTT	CASIQWAGAGADTQYF
16	TRBJ2-3	TRBV5-1	.	.	TGCGCCACCAGCTCCCGGGGGAAGACCAGCACAGATACGCAGTATTTT	CATSSRGKTSTDTQYF
12	TRBJ2-3	TRBV11-2	.	.	TGTGCCAGCAGCTTAGGGGCCGGTACGCAGTATTTT	CASSLGAGTQYF
16	TRBJ2-7	TRBV9	TRBD1	once	TGTGCCAGCATCAAAGGACAGGGGTCCTTTACCTACGAGCAGTACTTC	CASIKGQGSFTYEQYF
14	TRBJ2-5	TRBV7-2	.	.	TGTGCCAGCAGCTCCCGAAGAAGCCAAGAGACCCAGTACTTC	CASSSRRSQETQYF
14	TRBJ2-2	TRBV6-2/TRBV6-3	.	.	TGTGCCAGCAGCGTTGAAGCGGGCCCCGGGGAGCTGTTTTTT	CASSVEAGPGELFF
11	TRBJ2-7	TRBV7-8	TRBD2	many	TGTGCCAGCGGGTTAGCGGGCGAGCAGTACTTC	CASGLAGEQYF
12	TRBJ2-4	TRBV29-1	.	many	TGCAGCGTTGACGGAGGAGAGAACATTCAGTACTTC	CSVDGGENIQYF
14	TRBJ2-7	TRBV18	.	.	TGTGCCAGCTCACCACCTGCAGGGACCTACGAGCAGTACTTC	CASSPPAGTYEQYF
18	TRBJ2-3	TRBV2	TRBD2	few	TGTGCCAGCAGCAAGGGGACTAGCGGGGGGCGAAGCACAGATACGCAGTATTTT	CASSKGTSGGRSTDTQYF
19	TRBJ2-1	TRBV11-2	.	few	TGTGCCAGCAGCTTGCATTTTAACTCCTATCAGAGCTCCTACAATGAGCAGTTCTTC	CASSLHFNSYQSSYNEQFF
15	TRBJ2-3	TRBV20-1	TRBD2	.	TGCAGTGCTAGAGATTTCCGGGGGGGCACAGATACGCAGTATTTT	CSARDFRGGTDTQYF
14	TRBJ2-7	TRBV5-1	.	many	TGCGCCAGCAGCTTGGGCGGGACTTCCCACGAGCAGTACTTC	CASSLGGTSHEQYF
15	TRBJ1-2	TRBV7-2	.	.	TGTGCCAGCAGCCGGCTCGAGTGGGGACTGGGCGGCTACACCTTC	CASSRLEWGLGGYTF
11	TRBJ2-7	TRBV20-1	.	few	TGCAGTGCCGGGAGACTTGGCGAGCAGTACTTC	CSAGRLGEQYF
13	TRBJ2-1	TRBV20-1	.	few	TGCAGTGCCCCCGTGTCCCCCTACAATGAGCAGTTCTTC	CSAPVSPYNEQFF
14	TRBJ2-7	TRBV6-1	TRBD2	few	TGTGCCAGCACTCGTAGCGGGAACCACTACGAGCAGTACTTC	CASTRSGNHYEQYF
14	TRBJ2-1	TRBV12-3/TRBV12-4	TRBD1	few	TGTGCCAGCAGTCCGGGACAGGGGAGTATGGAGCAGTTCTTC	CASSPGQGSMEQFF